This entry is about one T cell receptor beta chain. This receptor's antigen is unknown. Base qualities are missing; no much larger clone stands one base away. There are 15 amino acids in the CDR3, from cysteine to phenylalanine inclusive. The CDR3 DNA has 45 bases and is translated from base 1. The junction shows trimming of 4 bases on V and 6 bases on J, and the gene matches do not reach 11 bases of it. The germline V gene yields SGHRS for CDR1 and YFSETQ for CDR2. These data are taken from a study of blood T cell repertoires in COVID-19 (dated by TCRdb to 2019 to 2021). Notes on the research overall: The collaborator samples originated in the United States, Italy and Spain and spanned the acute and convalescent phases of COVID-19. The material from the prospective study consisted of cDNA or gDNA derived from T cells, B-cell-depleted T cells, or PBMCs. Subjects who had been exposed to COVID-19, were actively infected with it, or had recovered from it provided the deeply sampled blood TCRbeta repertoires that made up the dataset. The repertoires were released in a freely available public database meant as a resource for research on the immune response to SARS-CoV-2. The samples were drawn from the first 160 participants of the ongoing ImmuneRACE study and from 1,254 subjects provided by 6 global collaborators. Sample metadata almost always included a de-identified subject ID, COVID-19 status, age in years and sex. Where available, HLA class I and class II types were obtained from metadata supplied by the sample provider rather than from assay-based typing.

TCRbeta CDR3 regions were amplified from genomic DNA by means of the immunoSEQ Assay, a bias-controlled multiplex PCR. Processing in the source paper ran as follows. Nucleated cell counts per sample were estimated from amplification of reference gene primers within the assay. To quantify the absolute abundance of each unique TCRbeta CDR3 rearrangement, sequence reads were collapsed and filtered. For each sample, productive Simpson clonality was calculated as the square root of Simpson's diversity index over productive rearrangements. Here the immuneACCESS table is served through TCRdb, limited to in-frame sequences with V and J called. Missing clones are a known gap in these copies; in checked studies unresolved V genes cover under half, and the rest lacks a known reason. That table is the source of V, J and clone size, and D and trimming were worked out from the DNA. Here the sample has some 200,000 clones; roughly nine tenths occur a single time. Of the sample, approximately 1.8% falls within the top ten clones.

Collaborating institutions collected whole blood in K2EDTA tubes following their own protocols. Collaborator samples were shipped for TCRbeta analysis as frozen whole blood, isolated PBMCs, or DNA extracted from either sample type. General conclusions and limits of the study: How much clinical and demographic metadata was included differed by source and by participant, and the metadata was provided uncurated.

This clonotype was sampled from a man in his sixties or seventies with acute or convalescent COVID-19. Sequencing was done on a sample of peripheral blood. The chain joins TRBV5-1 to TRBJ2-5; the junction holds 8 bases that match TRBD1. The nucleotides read TGCGCCAGCAGCCCGGGACCAGGGGGCGCGAAGACCCAGTACTTC. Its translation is CASSPGPGGAKTQYF.